Listed below are T cell receptor beta chains from one sample, sequenced in a study of regulatory T cells in long-lasting Graves disease. From the multiplex PCR reads, TCRdb called clonotypes with MiXCR, one entry per CDR3 protein. The sample includes more than 400,000 distinct CDR3 sequences, 15% to 20% of them seen just once. The same sample was also used in a study of T cells in Graves' hyperthyroidism and ophthalmopathy.

The sample here was peripheral blood mononuclear cells (PBMCs), taken at new diagnosis, from a patient treated with antithyroid drugs. The receptors come from a man aged 35-49 years with Graves disease. Both conserved end residues are part of each CDR3. D genes are given only for firm matches. The size field is filled for only some rows; it gives once, few, many or a size class.

d_call: -; j_call: TRBJ2-3; v_call: TRBV7-6; clone_size: few; cdr3_nt: TGTGCCAGCAGCCCCGGGACGCTAGGCACAGATACGCAGTATTTT; cdr3_aa: CASSPGTLGTDTQYF
d_call: TRBD2; j_call: TRBJ2-1; v_call: TRBV7-9; clone_size: -; cdr3_nt: TGTGCCAGCAGCCGGCCGACTAGCGGGAGTAATGAGCAGTTCTTC; cdr3_aa: CASSRPTSGSNEQFF
d_call: TRBD2; j_call: TRBJ2-1; v_call: TRBV20-1; clone_size: many; cdr3_nt: TGCAGTGCTAGACCTAGCGGGAGCGATGAGCAGTTCTTC; cdr3_aa: CSARPSGSDEQFF
d_call: -; j_call: TRBJ2-1; v_call: TRBV7-3; clone_size: many; cdr3_nt: TGTGCCAGCAGCTCACGGGAAGCCTACAATGAGCAGTTCTTC; cdr3_aa: CASSSREAYNEQFF
d_call: -; j_call: TRBJ2-1; v_call: TRBV24-1; clone_size: many; cdr3_nt: TGTGCCACCAGTGGCGGGCGGTCCGGCTACAATGAGCAGTTCTTC; cdr3_aa: CATSGGRSGYNEQFF
d_call: -; j_call: TRBJ2-5; v_call: TRBV5-1; clone_size: -; cdr3_nt: TGCGCCAGCGGCAGTGGGAGGTTAGAACAAGAGACCCAGTACTTC; cdr3_aa: CASGSGRLEQETQYF
d_call: -; j_call: TRBJ2-4; v_call: TRBV28; clone_size: many; cdr3_nt: TGTGCCAGCAGATCCGGTCTCCGGGCCAAAAACATTCAGTACTTC; cdr3_aa: CASRSGLRAKNIQYF
d_call: TRBD2; j_call: TRBJ2-7; v_call: TRBV28; clone_size: many; cdr3_nt: TGTGCCAGCAGTCCCTTGGGGGGAGGGCTCGAGCAGTACTTC; cdr3_aa: CASSPLGGGLEQYF
d_call: -; j_call: TRBJ1-3; v_call: TRBV28; clone_size: many; cdr3_nt: TGTGCCAGCAGTTCCCGGCGGGGGAGCTCTGGAAACACCATATATTTT; cdr3_aa: CASSSRRGSSGNTIYF
d_call: -; j_call: TRBJ2-4; v_call: TRBV28; clone_size: many; cdr3_nt: TGTGCCAGCAGTTTATTGGGGACCTCCGGAGCCAAAAACATTCAGTACTTC; cdr3_aa: CASSLLGTSGAKNIQYF
d_call: -; j_call: TRBJ2-1; v_call: TRBV3-1; clone_size: many; cdr3_nt: TGTGCCAGCAGCCCTTGGGTAGCGGATGAGCAGTTCTTC; cdr3_aa: CASSPWVADEQFF
d_call: TRBD1; j_call: TRBJ2-3; v_call: TRBV20-1; clone_size: once; cdr3_nt: TGCAGTGCTAGGGGGTCCCGGGACAGGAGCACAGATACGCAGTATTTT; cdr3_aa: CSARGSRDRSTDTQYF
d_call: TRBD1; j_call: TRBJ1-6; v_call: TRBV3-1; clone_size: -; cdr3_nt: TGTGCCAGCAGCCCATCATACCGACAGGGTAATTCACCCCTCCACTTT; cdr3_aa: CASSPSYRQGNSPLHF
d_call: -; j_call: TRBJ1-2; v_call: TRBV2; clone_size: -; cdr3_nt: TGTGCCAGCAGTGAAAAGCGGGCGATCCTCTATGGCTACACCTTC; cdr3_aa: CASSEKRAILYGYTF
d_call: TRBD2; j_call: TRBJ2-1; v_call: TRBV20-1; clone_size: many; cdr3_nt: TGCAGTGCATCTGGGACTAGCGGGAACAATGAGCAGTTCTTC; cdr3_aa: CSASGTSGNNEQFF